This T cell receptor (beta chain) was retrieved from a study of spatial heterogeneity in lung cancer. Time point given: sample taken at primary tumor resection. Material for sequencing was whole RNA from tumor, nontumor lung or frozen PBMC, left unsorted. Trimming took 7 bases from V and 8 from J; bases not matched to a gene: 18. Germline lookup yields CDR1 SEHNR and CDR2 FQNEAQ (reference sequence). The CDR3 is made up of 18 amino acids. Via MiXCR, TCRdb re-called the 5' RACE reads, giving one row per CDR3 protein. The sample carries approximately 47,000 distinct CDR3 sequences, roughly 7.2% recorded once. This clonotype has at least ten counts.

The genes are TRBV7-9 and TRBJ1-4; 11 bases align to TRBD1. This TCR was sampled from a female donor with early-stage non-small cell lung cancer. Sample: PBMCs, taken at surgery. This CDR3 reads CASTKTRDRGNLGEKLFF. CDR3 bases: TGTGCCAGCACCAAGACCAGGGACAGGGGGAATTTAGGAGAAAAACTGTTTTTT.